This T cell receptor beta chain came from a study of cytomegalovirus exposure and HLA in healthy donors. Study-wide points: The majority of TCR sequences were rare, yet some public TCRs appeared in many donors.

With regard to this clone: Antigen: not known.

The PCR used 60 Vbeta and 13 Jbeta primers. The assay was immunoSEQ multiplex PCR, and TCRdb's table has in-frame clones only and misses some. Of around 120,000 clones listed, over 60% are singletons. The CDR3 is 14 amino acids. Germline CDR1 and CDR2: MNHEY and SVGAGI. V shed 5 bases, J shed 6 bases, and the junction held 6 bases outside the gene matches. This TCR derives from a man between 25 and 39 years old in good health and CMV-seronegative. V and J are TRBV6-5 and TRBJ1-5; TRBD1 aligns across 8 bases. Sequencing was done on a sample of PBMCs. This chain's CDR3 is CASSTGQGSQPQHF. The CDR3 nucleotides are TGTGCCAGCAGTACCGGACAGGGAAGTCAGCCCCAGCATTTT.